What follows are 21 T cell receptor beta chains derived from one specimen sequenced in a study of T cells expressing NK-cell markers. TCRdb reworked the 5' RACE reads into one entry per CDR3 protein, no DNA. This table lists 400,000 to 450,000 distinct CDR3 sequences. The specimen was blood T cells: a sorted CD56 or NKG2C T cell subset, CD4+ or CD8+ T cells, or bulk PBMC T cells (not recorded which). The receptors come from a woman between 18 and 75 years old in good health.

This chain uses TRBV24-1 with TRBJ1-1; the D gene TCRdb calls, TRBD1, cannot be checked with no DNA. Germline loops: CDR1 KGHDR, CDR2 SFDVKD. There are 14 residues in the CDR3. The CDR3 here is CATSDAGKSTEAFF.

Here the CDR3 reads CASSYESGIQETQYF. The V gene is TRBV11-2, the J gene TRBJ2-5; the D call of TRBD2 rests on TCRdb alone, since no DNA is present to check it. The CDR3 has 15 residues. The V gene's germline CDR1 is SGHAT and CDR2 FQNNGV. Variable domain in full (rest from reference TRBV11-2 and TRBJ2-5): EAGVAQSPRYKIIEKRQSVAFWCNPISGHATLYWYQQILGQGPKLLIQFQNNGVVDDSQLPKDRFSAERLKGVDSTLKIQPAKLEDSAVYLCASSYESGIQETQYFGPGTRLLVL.

CDR3 region: CASSQHRQGYEQYF. V is TRBV4-3 and J is TRBJ2-7; the TCRdb call, TRBD1, lacks DNA for checking. The CDR3 sequence is 14 residues long. The germline gives CDR1 LGHNA, CDR2 YSLEER.

The chain combines TRBV7-7 with TRBJ1-1; TCRdb's D call, TRBD1, is unchecked because there is no DNA. The length of the CDR3 is 13 residues. In germline, CDR1 is SSHAT, CDR2 FNYEAQ (reference sequence). The CDR3 protein is CASSLLTGDEAFF.

The V call is TRBV15, the J call TRBJ2-1; TCRdb selects TRBD1, and the lack of DNA leaves this call unchecked. There are 11 residues in the CDR3. From germline, CDR1 is LNHNV and CDR2 YYDKDF (reference sequence). CDR3 protein: CATGADNEQFF.

The rearrangement joins TRBV5-1 to TRBJ2-3; TCRdb's D call, TRBD1, is unchecked because there is no DNA. This CDR3 is 15 amino acids long. Germline V CDR1 and CDR2: SGHRS, YFSETQ. CDR3 region: CASSDLTGGADTQYF.

The rearrangement links TRBV5-6 to TRBJ1-5; TCRdb selects TRBD1, and the lack of DNA leaves this call unchecked. CDR3 length: 16 amino acids. Germline values: CDR1 SGHDT, CDR2 YYEEEE. The CDR3 is CASSERTVLSNQPQHF.

This chain uses TRBV20-1 with TRBJ2-1. Germline CDR1 is DFQATT and CDR2 is SNEGSKA (reference sequence). There are 12 residues in the CDR3. This chain's CDR3 is CSARLILNEQFF.

The chain couples TRBV5-1 to TRBJ2-5; TCRdb outputs TRBD1, but without DNA this stays unchecked. The CDR3 has 15 amino acids. From germline, CDR1 is SGHRS and CDR2 YFSETQ. The CDR3 is CASSSRTADQETQYF.

The rearrangement uses TRBV30 and TRBJ2-3; checking the TCRdb D call of TRBD2 is not possible without DNA. This CDR3 has 13 amino acids. Germline assignment: CDR1 GTSNPN and CDR2 SVGIG (reference sequence). CDR3 sequence reads: CAWSVREGLGQYF. Combining the CDR3 with reference TRBV30 and TRBJ2-3 gives the whole variable domain SQTIHQWPATLVQPVGSPLSLECTVEGTSNPNLYWYRQAAGRGLQLLFYSVGIGQISSEVPQNLSASRPQDRQFILSSKKLLLSDSGFYLCAWSVREGLGQYFGPGTRLTVL.

V and J are TRBV27 and TRBJ2-3; there is no DNA to check the TCRdb D call of TRBD2. Germline CDR1 and CDR2: MNHEY and SMNVEV (reference sequence). The CDR3 loop spans 14 amino acids. The CDR3 here is CASSPLDFTDTQYF.

The J gene is TRBJ1-5, the V gene TRBV20-1. Germline CDR1 reads DFQATT; CDR2 reads SNEGSKA (reference sequence). The CDR3 spans 13 residues. The CDR3 sequence: CSASYQENQPQHF.

J is TRBJ1-5 and V is TRBV20-1; checking the TCRdb D call of TRBD1 is not possible without DNA. Germline V gene sequence: CDR1 DFQATT, CDR2 SNEGSKA (reference sequence). The CDR3 is made up of 14 amino acids. The CDR3 loop is CSAGAGRSGQPQHF.

V and J are TRBV12-3 or TRBV12-4 and TRBJ2-3; without DNA, the TCRdb call of TRBD1 cannot be checked. This CDR3 has 15 amino acids. CDR3 sequence reads: CASLWSLNPGDTQYF.

The chain couples TRBV12-3 or TRBV12-4 to TRBJ1-2. This CDR3 has 14 amino acids. The CDR3 reads CASSSGLANYGYTF.

The chain recombines TRBV4-3 with TRBJ1-5. Germline V gene data show CDR1 as LGHNA and CDR2 as YSLEER. The CDR3 has 13 residues. CDR3 residues: CASSQDGYQPQHF.

The genes are TRBV4-3 and TRBJ1-2. The CDR3 has 15 residues. CDR1 LGHNA and CDR2 YSLEER come from the germline V gene. CDR3 region: CASSQDPEGSEGHTF.

V and J are TRBV20-1 and TRBJ1-5; TCRdb calls TRBD1, which cannot be checked without DNA. Germline values: CDR1 DFQATT, CDR2 SNEGSKA (reference sequence). CDR3 size: 15 residues. The CDR3: CSARERRDPHQPQHF.

The rearrangement uses TRBV5-5 and TRBJ2-5; TCRdb reports TRBD1, a call that lacks DNA to check it against. This CDR3 contains 16 residues. Per the germline V gene, CDR1 is SGHKS and CDR2 is YYEKEE (reference sequence). This chain's CDR3 is CASSLERGGRQETQYF.

This chain connects TRBV6-2 or TRBV6-3 to TRBJ2-1; TCRdb proposes TRBD2, but this gene call is untestable without DNA. The CDR3 is made up of 19 amino acids. The germline V gene has CDR1 MNHEY and CDR2 SVGEGT. CDR3 amino acids: CASSYFGLASVSSYNEQFF.

This rearrangement joins TRBV24-1 to TRBJ2-1; TCRdb reports TRBD1, a call that lacks DNA to check it against. The CDR3 totals 14 residues. The germline V gene encodes CDR1 KGHDR and CDR2 SFDVKD. The CDR3 here is CATSDWGTDFEQFF.